Each of the 20 T cell receptor beta chains below was sequenced from the same sample in a study of T cells in localized non-small cell lung cancer. Repertoires were generated with immunoSEQ multiplex PCR, while TCRdb's copy carries only in-frame clones and drops some. The sample yields about 72,000 clones, approximately 84% seen once. The input for sequencing was peripheral blood, taken before any cancer treatment. The receptor source for this set is an older female donor with stage I lung adenocarcinoma.

This rearrangement joins TRBV7-9 to TRBJ2-5; D assignment may be TRBD1 or TRBD2 (6 bases each). The CDR3 contains 13 residues. The V end lost 3 bases, the J end lost 5 bases, and 10 bases lay between the germline ends. Germline lookup yields CDR1 SEHNR and CDR2 FQNEAQ (reference sequence). CDR3 coding DNA: TGTGCCAGCAGCTTGGAGGGGGTCGAGACCCAGTACTTC. This gives the protein CASSLEGVETQYF.

This chain uses TRBV7-2 with TRBJ2-1; weak D call: TRBD2 (5 bases). This CDR3 comprises 13 residues. Per germline, CDR1 SGHTA and CDR2 FQGNSA. Trimming stripped 3 bases from V and 9 bases from J, with 12 bases between. Written as DNA, the CDR3 is TGTGCCAGCAGCTTGAATCTAGGGAGTGAGCAGTTCTTC. Its translation is CASSLNLGSEQFF.

This clone showed up just once. The chain uses TRBV4-1 and TRBJ2-5; TRBD1 is a possible D gene (6 bases). CDR1 and CDR2 (germline): MGHRA, YSYEKL. This CDR3 has 12 amino acids. V was pared by 6 bases and J by 2 bases, with 7 bases between. The chain's CDR3 is CASRGHQETQYF. The CDR3 nucleotides are TGCGCCAGCAGGGGACATCAAGAGACCCAGTACTTC.

This clone was found once. V is TRBV6-6 and J is TRBJ2-5; unclear D gene. Deletions cut 6 bases from V and 3 bases from J, with 5 bases between. CDR1 and CDR2 (germline): MNHNY, SVGAGI (reference sequence). The CDR3 length is 11 residues. The CDR3 DNA is TGTGCCAGCAGGACGAAAGAGACCCAGTACTTC. Amino acids: CASRTKETQYF.

The chain combines TRBV7-3 with TRBJ1-2; no clear D. V was shortened by 0 bases and J by 8 bases, with 10 bases between the two germline ends. Germline V gene lookup returns CDR1 SGHTA and CDR2 FQGTGA. The CDR3 has 13 amino acids. CDR3: CASSLTGNGGYTF. The CDR3 DNA reads as TGTGCCAGCAGCTTAACGGGGAATGGGGGCTACACCTTC.

This chain links TRBV30 with TRBJ2-2; D gene uncertain. This CDR3 contains 15 residues. Germline V gene lookup returns CDR1 GTSNPN and CDR2 SVGIG (reference sequence). The germline V and J ends were trimmed by 0 bases and 7 bases, with 15 bases remaining between them. The DNA for the CDR3 is TGTGCCTGGAGTGTATCAGGAGCGAGGATCGGGGAGCTGTTTTTT. It encodes CAWSVSGARIGELFF. Variable domain in full (rest from reference TRBV30 and TRBJ2-2): SQTIHQWPATLVQPVGSPLSLECTVEGTSNPNLYWYRQAAGRGLQLLFYSVGIGQISSEVPQNLSASRPQDRQFILSSKKLLLSDSGFYLCAWSVSGARIGELFFGEGSRLTVL.

The V and J genes are TRBV11-3 and TRBJ1-1; no clear D gene. The CDR3 totals 11 residues. Trimming removed 3 bases at V and 1 base at J, with 0 bases between. CDR1 is SGHNT and CDR2 is YENEEA in the germline V gene. The CDR3 is CASSLNTEAFF. DNA for the CDR3: TGTGCCAGCAGCTTGAACACTGAAGCTTTCTTT.

This chain joins TRBV14 and TRBJ1-2; no clear D gene. The length of the CDR3 is 13 residues. V lost 1 base and J 3 bases, leaving 6 bases between the germline ends. Germline CDR1 reads SGHDN; CDR2 reads FVKESK. CDR3 bases: TGTGCCAGCAGCCAAGGAGGACACTATGGCTACACCTTC. It specifies CASSQGGHYGYTF.

This clone occurred a few times. V is TRBV9 and J is TRBJ1-3; D ambiguous. V was shortened by 0 bases and J by 0 bases, with 4 bases between the two germline ends. The CDR3 contains 14 residues. The germline CDR1 and CDR2 sequences are SGDLS and YYNGEE. In DNA form, the CDR3 reads TGTGCCAGCAGCGTAGATGACTCTGGAAACACCATATATTTT. As protein: CASSVDDSGNTIYF.

V gene TRBV9 combines with J gene TRBJ2-3, with TRBD2 matching 11 bases. Germline CDR1 reads SGDLS; CDR2 reads YYNGEE. The J segment lost 3 bases and the V segment lost 5 bases, leaving 14 bases of the junction unmatched. CDR3 length equals 18 residues. The CDR3 nucleotides are TGTGCCAGCAGTAGACTAGCGGGATACCCCCCCGCGACAGATACGCAGTATTTT. The encoded protein is CASSRLAGYPPATDTQYF.

V gene TRBV18 combines with J gene TRBJ2-5; D unclear. The CDR3 contains 13 residues. In germline, CDR1 is KGHSH, CDR2 LQKENI. Trimming took 6 bases from V and 0 from J, leaving 8 bases between them. CDR3 region: CASSTAYQETQYF. As DNA, the CDR3 is TGTGCCAGCTCGACGGCGTACCAAGAGACCCAGTACTTC.

V usage is TRBV6-5 and J usage is TRBJ1-3; D call uncertain. Germline assignment: CDR1 MNHEY and CDR2 SVGAGI. V was trimmed by 6 bases and J by 3 bases, leaving 12 bases between them. The CDR3 has 14 residues. The CDR3 DNA follows: TGTGCCAGCAGCCCCTACAGAGGTGGAAACACCATATATTTT. Protein sequence: CASSPYRGGNTIYF.

This clone was counted a few times. V gene TRBV5-1 combines with J gene TRBJ2-3; weak D call: TRBD2 (6 bases). V was pared by 3 bases and J by 1 base, with 12 bases between. The CDR3 loop spans 15 amino acids. Germline V lookup: CDR1 SGHRS, CDR2 YFSETQ. The DNA for the CDR3 is TGCGCCAGCAGCTCCCGGGACTCGCGCACAGATACGCAGTATTTT. Its translation: CASSSRDSRTDTQYF.

The rearrangement joins TRBV19 to TRBJ1-1, with 7 bases matching TRBD1. In germline, CDR1 is LNHDA, CDR2 SQIVND (reference sequence). The CDR3 is made up of 14 amino acids. The V segment lost 7 bases and the J segment 6 bases; nucleotides outside the gene matches: 11. CDR3 residues: CASIEEQGVPEAFF. CDR3 DNA: TGTGCCAGTATTGAGGAGCAGGGGGTCCCTGAAGCTTTCTTT.

The V gene is TRBV10-3, the J gene TRBJ2-5; D call uncertain. There are 14 residues in the CDR3. Germline lookup yields CDR1 ENHRY and CDR2 SYGVKD. V was clipped by 3 bases and J by 3 bases, with 11 bases between them. As DNA, the CDR3 is TGTGCCATCAGTGAAGACGGAAACAAAGAGACCCAGTACTTC. This sequence encodes CAISEDGNKETQYF.

The chain couples TRBV4-1 to TRBJ2-1; D is ambiguous. The germline CDR1 and CDR2 sequences are MGHRA and YSYEKL. Trimming removed 0 bases from V and 3 bases from J, with 6 bases in between. This CDR3 spans 14 amino acids. The CDR3 sequence: CASSQDRVYNEQFF. CDR3 in DNA: TGCGCCAGCAGCCAAGATCGAGTCTACAATGAGCAGTTCTTC.

In its sample, this clone was seen a few times. The chain joins TRBV5-4 to TRBJ1-6; no firm D call. The germline V gene encodes CDR1 SGHNT and CDR2 YYREEE (reference sequence). V lost 1 base to trimming and J lost 5 bases, with 10 bases between them. This CDR3 has 15 residues. Here the CDR3 reads CASSLSRLNNSPLHF. CDR3 nucleotides: TGTGCCAGCAGCTTGAGTCGGTTGAATAATTCACCCCTCCACTTT.

The chain joins TRBV19 to TRBJ1-4; maybe TRBD1 (5 bases). The V end lost 9 bases, the J end lost 3 bases, and 11 bases lay between the germline ends. Germline V gene data show CDR1 as LNHDA and CDR2 as SQIVND (reference sequence). The CDR3 is 13 residues long. Written as DNA, the CDR3 is TGTGCCAGCCAAAGGGGTCCTAATGAAAAACTGTTTTTT. This encodes CASQRGPNEKLFF. The full variable domain, rest sourced from reference TRBV19 and TRBJ1-4, is DGGITQSPKYLFRKEGQNVTLSCEQNLNHDAMYWYRQDPGQGLRLIYYSQIVNDFQKGDIAEGYSVSREKKESFPLTVTSAQKNPTAFYLCASQRGPNEKLFFGSGTQLSVL.

The chain employs TRBV7-3 and TRBJ2-2; D is uncertain. The CDR3 is made up of 13 amino acids. Between the trimmed V and J ends, which lost 0 bases and 4 bases, there was a span of 3 bases. The germline CDR1 and CDR2 sequences are SGHTA and FQGTGA. CDR3 sequence (DNA): TGTGCCAGCAGCTTAACAACCACCGGGGAGCTGTTTTTT. Protein: CASSLTTTGELFF.

This clone was counted between two and nine times. The chain couples TRBV7-3 to TRBJ2-3; D not certain. The CDR3 loop spans 15 amino acids. Germline V gene sequence: CDR1 SGHTA, CDR2 FQGTGA. The ends were cut back, 1 base at V and 0 bases at J, with 8 bases in the middle. CDR3 DNA sequence: TGTGCCAGCAGCTTAAGCCGGACCAGCACAGATACGCAGTATTTT. This codes for CASSLSRTSTDTQYF.